This paragraph covers one T cell receptor (beta chain) sequence. The data were obtained in a study of blood T cells in healthy people across ages. This CDR3 region has 16 residues. CDR1 is SGHRS, CDR2 YFSETQ, per germline. A second about 7 to 11 cycle PCR used barcoded and J-beta primers. TCRdb independently ran MiXCR on the 5' RACE reads; one entry per CDR3 protein. The sample holds around 1,000,000 distinct CDR3 sequences, roughly a quarter seen once. This same sample was also part of a study on T cells of mothers and their children.

The sample taken for sequencing was blood. The chain employs TRBV5-1 and TRBJ2-5; 9 bases map to TRBD2. TRBJ2-1 matches the DNA end more closely, so the J call is doubtful. The sequence derives from a girl aged 2 to 10 in good health. Here the CDR3 reads CASSLGASGVPNEQFF. The CDR3 region has the DNA TGCGCCAGCAGCTTGGGGGCTAGCGGGGTCCCTAATGAGCAGTTCTTC.